The subject of this entry is one TCR beta chain. Its antigen is unidentified. This sample is part of a study of response to subunit inactivated influenza vaccine. This CDR3 has 15 residues. Germline-derived CDR1 and CDR2 are SGHTA and FQGNSA. V was trimmed by 5 bases and J by 0 bases, leaving 8 bases between them. TCRdb processed the RT-PCR reads anew with MiXCR; each CDR3 protein has one entry. Among approximately 290,000 distinct CDR3 sequences, roughly 22% were seen once, and the ten largest hold 10%. Study-level results: A suggestion made by the authors is that each seasonal influenza vaccination recruits few new T cells.

The sequences come from PBMCs from blood, collected approximately 20 months after vaccination. This clonotype originated in a man aged 50-75 years who received an inactivated influenza vaccine. This chain connects TRBV7-2 to TRBJ2-6; tentative D call: TRBD1 (6 bases). The CDR3 loop is CASSRQVSGANVLTF. The DNA of the CDR3 is TGTGCCAGCAGCCGACAGGTCTCTGGGGCCAACGTCCTGACTTTC. Variable domain in full (rest from reference TRBV7-2 and TRBJ2-6): GAGVSQSPSNKVTEKGKDVELRCDPISGHTALYWYRQSLGQGLEFLIYFQGNSAPDKSGLPSDRFSAERTGGSVSTLTIQRTQQEDSAVYLCASSRQVSGANVLTFGAGSRLTVL.